This T cell receptor (beta chain) is from a study of cytomegalovirus exposure and HLA in healthy donors. Points from the study as a whole: Within a later analysis, the majority of CMV-associated TCR beta chains appeared HLA-restricted. Prior analysis indicated that the majority of TCR beta V segments exhibited productivity approximately 87% or approximately 30% of the time. Most TCR sequences showed up rarely, but some public TCRs showed up in many donors. CMV serostatus was the sole immune exposure data available.

The CDR3 consists of 16 residues. Germline V gene data show CDR1 as SGHTA and CDR2 as FQGNSA. V was pared by 3 bases and J by 4 bases, with 9 bases of the junction left unmatched. To note about this clone: Its target is not known.

Primers: 60 Vbeta forward and 13 Jbeta reverse. Some clones are missing from TCRdb's copy, which holds only in-frame ones; the method was immunoSEQ multiplex PCR. This table holds 270,000 or so clones, about 90% found once. The receptor's source is a girl aged 2 to 9 in good health and CMV-seronegative. The genes are TRBV7-2 and TRBJ2-3; 8 nucleotides match TRBD1. Specimen: PBMCs. CDR3 amino acids: CASSFDRGMAPDTQYF. CDR3 DNA sequence: TGTGCCAGCAGCTTCGACAGGGGTATGGCGCCAGATACGCAGTATTTT.